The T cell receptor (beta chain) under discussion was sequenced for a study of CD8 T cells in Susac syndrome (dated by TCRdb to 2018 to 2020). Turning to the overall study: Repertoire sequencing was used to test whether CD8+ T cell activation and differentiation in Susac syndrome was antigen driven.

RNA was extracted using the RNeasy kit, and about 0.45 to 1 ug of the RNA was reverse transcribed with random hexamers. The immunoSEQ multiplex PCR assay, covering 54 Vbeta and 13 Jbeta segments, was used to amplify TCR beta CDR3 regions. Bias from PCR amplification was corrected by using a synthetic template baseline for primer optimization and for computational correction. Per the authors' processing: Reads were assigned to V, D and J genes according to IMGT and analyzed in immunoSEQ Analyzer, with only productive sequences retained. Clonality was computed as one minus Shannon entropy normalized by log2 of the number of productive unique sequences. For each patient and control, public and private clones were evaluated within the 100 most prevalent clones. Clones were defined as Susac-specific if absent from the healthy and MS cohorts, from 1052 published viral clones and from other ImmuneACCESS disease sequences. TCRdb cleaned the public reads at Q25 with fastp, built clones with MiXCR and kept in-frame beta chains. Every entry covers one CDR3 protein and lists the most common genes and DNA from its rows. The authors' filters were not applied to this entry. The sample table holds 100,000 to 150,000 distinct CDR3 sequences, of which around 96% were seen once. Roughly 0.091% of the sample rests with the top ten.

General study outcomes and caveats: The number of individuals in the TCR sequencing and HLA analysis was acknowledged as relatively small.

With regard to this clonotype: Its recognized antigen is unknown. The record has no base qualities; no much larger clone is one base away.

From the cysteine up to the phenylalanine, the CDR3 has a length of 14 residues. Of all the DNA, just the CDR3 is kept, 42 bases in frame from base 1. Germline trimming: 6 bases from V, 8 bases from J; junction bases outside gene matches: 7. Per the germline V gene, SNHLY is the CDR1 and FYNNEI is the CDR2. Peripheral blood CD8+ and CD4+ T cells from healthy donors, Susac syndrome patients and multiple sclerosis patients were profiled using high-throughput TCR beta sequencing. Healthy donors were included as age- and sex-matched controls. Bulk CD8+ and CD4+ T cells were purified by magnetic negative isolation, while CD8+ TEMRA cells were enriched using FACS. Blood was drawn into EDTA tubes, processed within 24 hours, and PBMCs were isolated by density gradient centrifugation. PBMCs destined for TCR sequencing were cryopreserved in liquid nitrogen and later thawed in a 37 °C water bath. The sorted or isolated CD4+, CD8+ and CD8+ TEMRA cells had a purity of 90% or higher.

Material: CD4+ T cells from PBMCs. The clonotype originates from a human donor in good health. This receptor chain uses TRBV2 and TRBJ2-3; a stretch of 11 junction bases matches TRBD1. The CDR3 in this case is CASRPGTGGGTQYF. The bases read TGTGCCAGCAGACCCGGGACAGGGGGAGGTACGCAGTATTTT.